Listed here are 13 T cell receptor beta chains from one sample, sequenced in a study of blood T cell repertoires in COVID-19. TCRdb's copy holds only in-frame clones and misses some; the assay was immunoSEQ multiplex PCR. The sample gives around 68,000 clones, 80% to 90% of which show up once; less than 8% is in the top ten. Sequencing was done on a sample of peripheral blood. These receptors originate from a man aged 50-59 years with active COVID-19.

The CDR3 nucleotides are TGTGCCAGCAGTCCCAACAGGGGGCGAGGTTCACCCCTCCACTTT. Protein: CASSPNRGRGSPLHF. The chain employs TRBV27 and TRBJ1-6, with TRBD1 identical over 9 bases. Germline lookup yields CDR1 MNHEY and CDR2 SMNVEV (reference sequence). Losses at the gene ends were 5 bases for V and 9 bases for J; bases not matched to a gene: 8. This CDR3 has 15 residues.

The rearrangement links TRBV5-5 to TRBJ2-2; tentatively, D is TRBD2 (6 bases). CDR1 and CDR2 (germline): SGHKS, YYEKEE (reference sequence). The CDR3 loop spans 14 amino acids. With 8 bases removed from V and 5 bases from J, the gap between germline ends came to 16 bases. Written as DNA, the CDR3 is TGTGCCAGTTCGACCGGGACTCTAACCGGGGAGCTGTTTTTT. It codes for CASSTGTLTGELFF.

This chain connects TRBV6-2 or TRBV6-3 to TRBJ1-4; TRBD1 aligns across 7 bases. Per germline, CDR1 MNHEY and CDR2 SVGEGT. The CDR3 loop spans 15 amino acids. Trimming at V came to 2 bases and at J to 5 bases, leaving 5 bases not matched to a gene. The CDR3 reads CASSYPPGQNEKLFF. The DNA for the CDR3 is TGTGCCAGCAGTTACCCTCCGGGACAGAATGAAAAACTGTTTTTT.

This chain joins TRBV5-1 and TRBJ2-5; 10 positions match TRBD2. Germline trimming cut 7 bases from V and 4 bases from J; bases unmatched to any gene: 10. This CDR3 is 15 amino acids long. Per germline, CDR1 SGHRS and CDR2 YFSETQ. CDR3 coding DNA: TGCGCCAGCTCTCACCCTAGCGGGAGAGGAGAGACCCAGTACTTC. Amino acid sequence: CASSHPSGRGETQYF.

The chain couples TRBV2 to TRBJ2-6; 10 bases map to TRBD1. Germline CDR1 and CDR2: SNHLY and FYNNEI. Trimming cost V 7 bases and J 4 bases; bases outside gene matches: 10. The CDR3 is 17 residues long. The CDR3 DNA reads TGTGCCAGCATGCAGGACAGGGGGGTTTACGGGGCCAACGTCCTGACTTTC. The encoded protein is CASMQDRGVYGANVLTF.

Note on this clone: A read error may account for a junction end that differs from germline. This chain links TRBV7-7 with TRBJ2-5; 7 bases match TRBD1. Germline values: CDR1 SSHAT, CDR2 FNYEAQ (reference sequence). This CDR3 has 15 residues. This CDR3 is CASSAWTGGFETQYF. The CDR3 DNA reads as TGTGCTAGCAGCGCGTGGACAGGCGGATTCGAGACCCAGTACTTC.

The chain combines TRBV27 with TRBJ2-2; D remains unclear. The CDR3 consists of 13 residues. Germline-derived CDR1 and CDR2 are MNHEY and SMNVEV (reference sequence). Trimming shortened V by 6 bases and J by 6 bases, and 11 bases separated the two germline ends. The CDR3 sequence: CASRIFSAGELFF. The CDR3, as DNA: TGTGCCAGCAGGATATTTTCGGCCGGGGAGCTGTTTTTT.

The chain links TRBV7-2 to TRBJ1-5; D gene uncertain. Germline loops: CDR1 SGHTA, CDR2 FQGNSA. This CDR3 spans 17 amino acids. The V end was cut by 2 bases, the J end by 3 bases, with 17 bases between. The CDR3 loop reads CASSLRSGPAVNQPQHF. CDR3 coding DNA: TGTGCCAGCAGCTTACGATCGGGTCCAGCGGTCAATCAGCCCCAGCATTTT.

V gene TRBV7-2 combines with J gene TRBJ1-3; weak D call: TRBD1 (6 bases). The CDR3 runs to 16 residues. Germline V CDR1 and CDR2: SGHTA, FQGNSA. V was clipped by 5 bases and J by 0 bases, with 14 bases between them. This chain's CDR3 is CASSRLGGDSGNTIYF. CDR3 DNA: TGTGCCAGCAGCCGGCTTGGGGGCGACTCTGGAAACACCATATATTTT.

The chain carries TRBV19 and TRBJ1-3, with D uncertain. Deletions cut 9 bases from V and 0 bases from J, with 12 bases between. The germline CDR1 and CDR2 sequences are LNHDA and SQIVND (reference sequence). The CDR3 has 14 residues. Written as DNA, the CDR3 is TGTGCCAGCGGCAGAACTATCTCTGGAAACACCATATATTTT. Translated: CASGRTISGNTIYF.

The V call is TRBV5-4, the J call TRBJ2-7; 9 bases are a match to TRBD2. CDR1 and CDR2 from the germline V gene are SGHNT and YYREEE (reference sequence). There are 14 residues in the CDR3. The J segment lost 5 bases and the V segment lost 4 bases, leaving 7 bases of the junction unmatched. The CDR3, as DNA: TGTGCCAGCAGCGAGCGGGGGGCAATCGACGAGCAGTACTTC. Amino acid sequence: CASSERGAIDEQYF.

The chain joins TRBV6-6 to TRBJ2-7; 14 nucleotides align to TRBD2. After removal of 5 bases from V and 2 bases from J, the junction contained 8 bases not matched to a gene. CDR1 and CDR2 from the germline V gene are MNHNY and SVGAGI (reference sequence). CDR3 length: 17 amino acids. CDR3 DNA sequence: TGTGCCAGCAGTCCGGAGGGACTAGCGGGGGCACCCTACGAGCAGTACTTC. Translated, it gives CASSPEGLAGAPYEQYF.

This clone was counted once. V and J are TRBV6-6 and TRBJ1-1; unclear D gene. V lost 2 bases and J lost 3, with 10 bases in between. Germline-derived CDR1 and CDR2 are MNHNY and SVGAGI (reference sequence). The length of the CDR3 is 14 residues. Here the CDR3 DNA reads TGTGCCAGCAGTTACAGTACTCGGGACACTGAAGCTTTCTTT. Its protein is CASSYSTRDTEAFF.